Shown below are 18 T cell receptor beta chains from a single sample sequenced in a study of shared clonotypes between healthy human individuals. Assay: immunoSEQ multiplex PCR; the TCRdb copy retains only in-frame clones and omits some. The sample yields approximately 1,500,000 clones, 95% to 99% seen once. Sequencing was performed on naive CD4+ T cells sorted from blood. Subset described: CD45RA+ positively selected. The receptor source for this set is a man between 25 and 39 years old in good health.

The chain carries TRBV5-4 and TRBJ2-7, with a weak D call TRBD2 (5 bases). CDR1 is SGHNT, CDR2 YYREEE, per germline (reference sequence). V lost 5 bases and J 2 bases, leaving 14 bases between the germline ends. The CDR3 is 14 residues long. Here the CDR3 DNA reads TGTGCCAGCAGGAGGGAGAGCCCTCCCTACGAGCAGTACTTC. Translation gives CASRRESPPYEQYF.

The chain links TRBV18 to TRBJ2-7, with D uncertain. Between the trimmed V and J ends, which lost 3 bases and 5 bases, there was a span of 11 bases. Germline loops: CDR1 KGHSH, CDR2 LQKENI. This CDR3 spans 13 amino acids. The CDR3 nucleotides are TGTGCCAGCTCACCTAGAAGGGAAAACGAGCAGTACTTC. Protein product: CASSPRRENEQYF. The complete variable domain, with remaining parts taken from reference TRBV18 and TRBJ2-7, reads NAGVMQNPRHLVRRRGQEARLRCSPMKGHSHVYWYRQLPEEGLKFMVYLQKENIIDESGMPKERFSAEFPKEGPSILRIQQVVRGDSAAYFCASSPRRENEQYFGPGTRLTVT.

J is TRBJ1-1 and V is TRBV29-1, with D possibly TRBD1 on 5 matching bases. Germline V gene data show CDR1 as SQVTM and CDR2 as ANQGSEA. This CDR3 is 14 amino acids long. Trimming removed 5 bases from V and 0 bases from J, with 13 bases in between. DNA of the CDR3: TGCAGCGTTCACGGACACCTCATGAACACTGAAGCTTTCTTT. It translates to CSVHGHLMNTEAFF.

The V gene is TRBV28, the J gene TRBJ1-5; D is uncertain. The germline V gene encodes CDR1 MDHEN and CDR2 SYDVKM. The CDR3 consists of 15 residues. Trimming removed 1 base at V and 3 bases at J, with 10 bases between. CDR3 DNA: TGTGCCAGCAGTTTATCCCCGATATCCAATCAGCCCCAGCATTTT. Its translation: CASSLSPISNQPQHF.

The gene calls are TRBV6-4 and TRBJ2-6; D ambiguous. V lost 3 bases and J 1 base, leaving 1 base between the germline ends. Germline values: CDR1 MRHNA, CDR2 SNTAGT. This CDR3 has 13 residues. The CDR3 sequence: CASSESGANVLTF. The DNA for the CDR3 is TGTGCCAGCAGTGAATCTGGGGCCAACGTCCTGACTTTC.

The V gene is TRBV4-2, the J gene TRBJ2-7; a possible D gene is TRBD1 (6 bases). CDR3 length: 14 amino acids. CDR1 is LGHNA, CDR2 YNFKEQ, per germline. Trimming cost V 5 bases and J 2 bases, with 13 bases left between them. In nucleotides, the CDR3 is TGTGCCAGCAGCTGGGGGCTAGCTGCCTACGAGCAGTACTTC. As protein: CASSWGLAAYEQYF.

The chain uses TRBV27 and TRBJ2-1; 8 nucleotides line up with TRBD2. V shed 5 bases and J 5 bases; nucleotides not matched to a gene: 8. CDR1 is MNHEY, CDR2 SMNVEV, per germline (reference sequence). CDR3 length: 15 amino acids. This CDR3 reads CASSKKVAGNNEQFF. Here the CDR3 DNA reads TGTGCCAGCAGTAAGAAAGTAGCGGGGAACAATGAGCAGTTCTTC.

The chain has TRBV6-1 and TRBJ2-3, with TRBD1 as a possible D gene (6 bases). In germline, CDR1 is MNHNS, CDR2 SASEGT. V was trimmed by 9 bases and J by 4 bases, leaving 14 bases between them. The CDR3 runs 13 residues. The chain's CDR3 is CASNRDRADTQYF. CDR3 nucleotides: TGTGCCAGTAACAGGGATAGGGCAGATACGCAGTATTTT.

The rearrangement joins TRBV19 to TRBJ1-4; TRBD1 is a possible D gene (6 bases). Per germline, CDR1 LNHDA and CDR2 SQIVND (reference sequence). Trimming shortened V by 2 bases and J by 5 bases, and 12 bases separated the two germline ends. This CDR3 is 15 amino acids long. This CDR3 is CASSIRAGVNEKLFF. The CDR3 nucleotides read TGTGCCAGTAGTATAAGGGCAGGGGTAAATGAAAAACTGTTTTTT.

The genes are TRBV5-4 and TRBJ1-4; TRBD1 matches at 7 bases. The CDR3 covers 15 residues. CDR1 is SGHNT, CDR2 YYREEE, per germline (reference sequence). The ends lost 1 base at V and 3 bases at J; junction bases unmatched: 3. The CDR3: CASSLTGEANEKLFF. The CDR3 nucleotides read TGTGCCAGCAGCTTGACAGGGGAGGCTAATGAAAAACTGTTTTTT.

This clone was found once. The chain uses TRBV28 and TRBJ2-1; 8 positions match TRBD1. The CDR3 runs 15 residues. Germline lookup yields CDR1 MDHEN and CDR2 SYDVKM. Unmatched junction bases numbered 5, after V lost 7 bases and J lost 0 bases. The chain's CDR3 is CASTQGASSYNEQFF. The DNA for the CDR3 is TGTGCCAGCACCCAGGGGGCGAGCTCCTACAATGAGCAGTTCTTC.

CDR3 region: CAISESGQGYGYTF. Here the CDR3 DNA reads TGTGCCATCAGTGAGTCGGGACAGGGCTATGGCTACACCTTC. The chain employs TRBV10-3 and TRBJ1-2; 9 bases agree with TRBD1. Germline lookup yields CDR1 ENHRY and CDR2 SYGVKD. J lost 4 bases, V lost 0 bases, and 0 bases had no gene match. The CDR3 spans 14 residues.

This clone was detected once. The chain combines TRBV19 with TRBJ2-7; 13 nucleotides align to TRBD2. The CDR3 runs 18 residues. Germline lookup yields CDR1 LNHDA and CDR2 SQIVND (reference sequence). J lost 0 bases, V lost 5 bases, and 10 bases had no gene match. The CDR3 is CASSAGLAGIRSSYEQYF. In nucleotides, the CDR3 is TGTGCCAGTAGTGCGGGACTAGCGGGAATAAGATCCTCCTACGAGCAGTACTTC.

This chain joins TRBV6-5 and TRBJ2-2; D may be TRBD1 (5 bases). V lost 0 bases to trimming and J lost 4 bases, with 12 bases between them. CDR3 length: 16 residues. Germline loops: CDR1 MNHEY, CDR2 SVGAGI. The CDR3 sequence is CASSYSIQVSTGELFF. In DNA form, the CDR3 reads TGTGCCAGCAGTTACTCGATACAGGTTTCCACCGGGGAGCTGTTTTTT.

The chain carries TRBV7-8 and TRBJ2-7; D is possibly TRBD1 or TRBD2 (5 bases each). Trimming left V 3 bases short and J 2 bases short, with 11 bases between. Germline lookup yields CDR1 SGHVS and CDR2 FQNEAQ. The CDR3 is made up of 14 amino acids. CDR3: CASSFRDGPYEQYF. The CDR3 DNA reads TGTGCCAGCAGCTTCCGGGACGGACCCTACGAGCAGTACTTC.

V usage is TRBV27 and J usage is TRBJ2-1, with 13 bases that match TRBD2. Looked up from germline, CDR1 is MNHEY and CDR2 is SMNVEV (reference sequence). V shed 2 bases, J shed 8 bases, and the junction held 6 bases outside the gene matches. The CDR3 extends over 16 amino acids. The CDR3 reads CASSLPGLAGSHEQFF. The CDR3 coding sequence is TGTGCCAGCAGTTTACCGGGACTAGCGGGATCCCATGAGCAGTTCTTC.

This rearrangement joins TRBV5-4 to TRBJ2-5; 10 bases fit TRBD1. Per the germline V gene, CDR1 is SGHNT and CDR2 is YYREEE (reference sequence). This CDR3 is 15 amino acids long. The trim removed 4 bases at V and 2 bases at J, leaving 5 bases unmatched. The CDR3 here is CASSLRDRGQETQYF. In DNA, the CDR3 is TGTGCCAGCAGCCTCCGGGACAGGGGTCAAGAGACCCAGTACTTC.

This rearrangement joins TRBV29-1 to TRBJ1-4, with D tentatively TRBD1 (5 bases). There are 15 residues in the CDR3. Trimming took 4 bases from V and 1 from J, leaving 13 bases between them. CDR1 is SQVTM and CDR2 is ANQGSEA in the germline V gene. The CDR3 protein is CSVGQGVRTNEKLFF. The CDR3 coding sequence is TGCAGCGTTGGGCAGGGTGTAAGAACTAATGAAAAACTGTTTTTT.